This is a list of T cell receptor beta chains from one sample in a study of blood T cell repertoires in COVID-19. Repertoires were generated with immunoSEQ multiplex PCR, while TCRdb's copy carries only in-frame clones and drops some. The table includes about 190,000 clones, over 75% detected once. The sequencing input was peripheral blood. These receptors were taken from a man between 45 and 60 years old who had recovered from COVID-19. CDR3s include the opening cysteine and the closing phenylalanine or tryptophan. D genes are given only for firm matches. Size tells how often a clone was seen (once, few, many) or the class of an expanded clone, and some rows leave it out.

d_call	v_call	j_call	clone_size	cdr3_nt	cdr3_aa
NA	TRBV19	TRBJ2-7	NA	TGTGCCAGTAGCGAGTATACCGGGAGCTACGAGCAGTACTTC	CASSEYTGSYEQYF
TRBD2	TRBV6-5	TRBJ2-5	NA	TGTGCCAGCATCCTTAGCGGGATGGTCGGCGAGACCCAGTACTTC	CASILSGMVGETQYF
TRBD2	TRBV7-2	TRBJ2-7	NA	TGTGCCAGCAGCTCCCCCTTAGCGGGTCCACCCTACGAGCAGTACTTC	CASSSPLAGPPYEQYF
NA	TRBV11-2	TRBJ1-5	few	TGTGCCAGCAGCTTAGCAGGGAGCAATCAGCCCCAGCATTTT	CASSLAGSNQPQHF
TRBD1	TRBV6-1	TRBJ2-2	NA	TGTGCCAGCAGTAGACAGGGGGCAAACACCGGGGAGCTGTTTTTT	CASSRQGANTGELFF
TRBD2	TRBV5-1	TRBJ2-1	NA	TGCGCCAGCAGCCTGGATGGACTAGCGGGCTACAATGAGCAGTTCTTC	CASSLDGLAGYNEQFF
TRBD2	TRBV7-2	TRBJ2-3	NA	TGTGCCAGCAGCTTACAGGCCGCTAGCGGGAGCACAGATACGCAGTATTTT	CASSLQAASGSTDTQYF
NA	TRBV12-3/TRBV12-4	TRBJ2-1	NA	TGTGCCAGCAGTCTACGGACTGAAAATGAGCAGTTCTTC	CASSLRTENEQFF
NA	TRBV5-1	TRBJ2-1	NA	TGCGCCAGCAGCTCTCAGGGACGTTCGGGGGTCGGAGGTCCATACAATGAGCAGTTCTTC	CASSSQGRSGVGGPYNEQFF
NA	TRBV18	TRBJ2-5	NA	TGTGCCAGCTCACTCTACCAAGAGACCCAGTACTTC	CASSLYQETQYF
NA	TRBV4-1	TRBJ2-7	NA	TGCGCCAGCAGCCAAGTTGGGCCTACCTACGAGCAGTACTTC	CASSQVGPTYEQYF
TRBD2	TRBV28	TRBJ2-2	NA	TGTGCCAGCAGGCCGAATCTGAAGTTAGCGGGGAGAGGAACCGGGGAGCTGTTTTTT	CASRPNLKLAGRGTGELFF
NA	TRBV5-4	TRBJ2-6	NA	TGTGCCAGCAGCAGGGACAACTCTGGGGCCAACGTCCTGACTTTC	CASSRDNSGANVLTF
TRBD1	TRBV27	TRBJ2-1	NA	TGTGCCAGCAGTCCCAGGGGGAGCTCCTACAATGAGCAGTTCTTC	CASSPRGSSYNEQFF
NA	TRBV4-3	TRBJ2-2	NA	TGCGCCAGCAGCCAAGATTTAAGGTCCGGTGGCGGGACCGGGGAGCTGTTTTTT	CASSQDLRSGGGTGELFF
TRBD2	TRBV2	TRBJ2-1	NA	TGTGCCAGCAGCTCCCCCGCGGGAGTGGCGTTCTTC	CASSSPAGVAFF
TRBD2	TRBV6-1	TRBJ2-1	NA	TGTGCCAGCAGTGAACCCGGGACTAGCGGCAACAATGAGCAGTTCTTC	CASSEPGTSGNNEQFF
NA	TRBV14	TRBJ1-4	NA	TGTGCCAGCAGCCACCTGGGACTCCCCTCCGGGGGGAATGAAAAACTGTTTTTT	CASSHLGLPSGGNEKLFF
NA	TRBV12-3/TRBV12-4	TRBJ2-1	NA	TGTGCCAGCAGTCCAGATATAGCTTGTCAGTTCTTC	CASSPDIACQFF
TRBD2	TRBV27	TRBJ2-1	NA	TGTGCCAGCAGTTTTTTAGCGGGGGACAATGAGCAGTTCTTC	CASSFLAGDNEQFF
TRBD2	TRBV7-8	TRBJ2-5	NA	TGTGCCAGCAGCCCTAGCGGGATAGTCCAAGAGACCCAGTACTTC	CASSPSGIVQETQYF
NA	TRBV7-2	TRBJ2-6	NA	TGTGCCAGCAGGCCAAGGGGGGGCCTATACTCTGGGGCCAACGTCCTGACTTTC	CASRPRGGLYSGANVLTF
NA	TRBV28	TRBJ1-6	NA	TGTGCCAGCAGCCCAAACATAAATGGTCCACCCCTCCACTTT	CASSPNINGPPLHF
TRBD1	TRBV10-3	TRBJ1-5	NA	TGTGCCATCAGTGAAGCAACAGGGGGCGGCAATCAGCCCCAGCATTTT	CAISEATGGGNQPQHF
TRBD2	TRBV10-1	TRBJ2-7	NA	TGCGCCAGCAGTGATTCACTAGCGGGAGGTTCGCAGTACTTC	CASSDSLAGGSQYF
NA	TRBV7-3	TRBJ1-2	NA	TGTGCCAGCAGCTTAGAACCAGGGGTCTATGGCTACACCTTC	CASSLEPGVYGYTF
NA	TRBV4-1	TRBJ2-7	NA	TGCGCCAGCAGCCAAGTTACAGCCGAGCAGTACTTC	CASSQVTAEQYF
TRBD2	TRBV19	TRBJ2-2	NA	TGTGCCAGTACCAGTAGCGGGAGGGCCGGTATGGGGGAGCTGTTTTTT	CASTSSGRAGMGELFF
NA	TRBV11-3	TRBJ2-2	NA	TGTGCCAGCAGCTTAGGTTCCGGGAAGTTCGCCGGGGAGCTGTTTTTT	CASSLGSGKFAGELFF
NA	TRBV15	TRBJ2-1	NA	TGTGCCACCAGCAGGAGGGGGGGGTTCAATGAGCAGTTCTTC	CATSRRGGFNEQFF
NA	TRBV6-6	TRBJ2-7	few	TGTGCCAGCAGTTACTCACAGGATCACTACGAGCAGTACTTC	CASSYSQDHYEQYF
NA	TRBV5-4	TRBJ2-7	NA	TGTGCCAGCAGCTTGAGGGCGGGAGCGGGTAAAGGGGGCGAGCAGTACTTC	CASSLRAGAGKGGEQYF
TRBD1	TRBV14	TRBJ1-4	NA	TGTGCCAGCAGCCAAGTCCCCCCCGGGACAGCTAATGAAAAACTGTTTTTT	CASSQVPPGTANEKLFF
NA	TRBV18	TRBJ2-1	NA	TGTGCCAGCTCACCACCATCAGGGGTCAATGGTGAGCAGTTCTTC	CASSPPSGVNGEQFF
TRBD2	TRBV5-1	TRBJ2-3	NA	TGCGCCAGCAGCTTACTAGCGGGGAGGTGGACAGATACGCAGTATTTT	CASSLLAGRWTDTQYF
TRBD1	TRBV5-8	TRBJ1-1	NA	TGTGCCAGCAGCTTGGCCGCGGGACAGAACTTCATGAACACTGAAGCTTTCTTT	CASSLAAGQNFMNTEAFF
TRBD1	TRBV29-1	TRBJ2-7	NA	TGCAGCGCCGGGACAGGGGTCTCCGAGCAGTACTTC	CSAGTGVSEQYF
NA	TRBV7-2	TRBJ1-1	once	TGTGCCAGCAGCAAACAGGGAGCGATGACTGAAGCTTTCTTT	CASSKQGAMTEAFF
TRBD1	TRBV20-1	TRBJ1-1	NA	TGCAGTGCTCTAAGACAGGGTCTTGCTTTCTTT	CSALRQGLAFF
TRBD2	TRBV19	TRBJ2-1	NA	TGTGCCAGTAGTGTGCGGGAGCATAACTATGAGCAGTTCTTC	CASSVREHNYEQFF
NA	TRBV4-2	TRBJ1-6	NA	TGTGCCAGCAGCAAGGGACAACTTCATTCACCCCTCCACTTT	CASSKGQLHSPLHF
NA	TRBV30	TRBJ2-1	few	TGTGCCTGGAATGAACAGGATGGCGAGCAGTTCTTC	CAWNEQDGEQFF
NA	TRBV7-2	TRBJ1-5	NA	TGTGCCAGCAGCCTCAGTAATAGCAATCAGCCCCAGCATTTT	CASSLSNSNQPQHF
NA	TRBV5-4	TRBJ1-1	NA	TGTGCCAGCAGCTTGGGGCATCAAAACACTGAAGCTTTCTTT	CASSLGHQNTEAFF
TRBD1	TRBV2	TRBJ2-7	once	TGTGCCAGCAGCGAGGACAGGGGAGTTAACCTACAGTACTTC	CASSEDRGVNLQYF
NA	TRBV7-9	TRBJ2-5	NA	TGTGCCAGCAGCTTCCAGGAAACCCAAGAGACCCAGTACTTC	CASSFQETQETQYF